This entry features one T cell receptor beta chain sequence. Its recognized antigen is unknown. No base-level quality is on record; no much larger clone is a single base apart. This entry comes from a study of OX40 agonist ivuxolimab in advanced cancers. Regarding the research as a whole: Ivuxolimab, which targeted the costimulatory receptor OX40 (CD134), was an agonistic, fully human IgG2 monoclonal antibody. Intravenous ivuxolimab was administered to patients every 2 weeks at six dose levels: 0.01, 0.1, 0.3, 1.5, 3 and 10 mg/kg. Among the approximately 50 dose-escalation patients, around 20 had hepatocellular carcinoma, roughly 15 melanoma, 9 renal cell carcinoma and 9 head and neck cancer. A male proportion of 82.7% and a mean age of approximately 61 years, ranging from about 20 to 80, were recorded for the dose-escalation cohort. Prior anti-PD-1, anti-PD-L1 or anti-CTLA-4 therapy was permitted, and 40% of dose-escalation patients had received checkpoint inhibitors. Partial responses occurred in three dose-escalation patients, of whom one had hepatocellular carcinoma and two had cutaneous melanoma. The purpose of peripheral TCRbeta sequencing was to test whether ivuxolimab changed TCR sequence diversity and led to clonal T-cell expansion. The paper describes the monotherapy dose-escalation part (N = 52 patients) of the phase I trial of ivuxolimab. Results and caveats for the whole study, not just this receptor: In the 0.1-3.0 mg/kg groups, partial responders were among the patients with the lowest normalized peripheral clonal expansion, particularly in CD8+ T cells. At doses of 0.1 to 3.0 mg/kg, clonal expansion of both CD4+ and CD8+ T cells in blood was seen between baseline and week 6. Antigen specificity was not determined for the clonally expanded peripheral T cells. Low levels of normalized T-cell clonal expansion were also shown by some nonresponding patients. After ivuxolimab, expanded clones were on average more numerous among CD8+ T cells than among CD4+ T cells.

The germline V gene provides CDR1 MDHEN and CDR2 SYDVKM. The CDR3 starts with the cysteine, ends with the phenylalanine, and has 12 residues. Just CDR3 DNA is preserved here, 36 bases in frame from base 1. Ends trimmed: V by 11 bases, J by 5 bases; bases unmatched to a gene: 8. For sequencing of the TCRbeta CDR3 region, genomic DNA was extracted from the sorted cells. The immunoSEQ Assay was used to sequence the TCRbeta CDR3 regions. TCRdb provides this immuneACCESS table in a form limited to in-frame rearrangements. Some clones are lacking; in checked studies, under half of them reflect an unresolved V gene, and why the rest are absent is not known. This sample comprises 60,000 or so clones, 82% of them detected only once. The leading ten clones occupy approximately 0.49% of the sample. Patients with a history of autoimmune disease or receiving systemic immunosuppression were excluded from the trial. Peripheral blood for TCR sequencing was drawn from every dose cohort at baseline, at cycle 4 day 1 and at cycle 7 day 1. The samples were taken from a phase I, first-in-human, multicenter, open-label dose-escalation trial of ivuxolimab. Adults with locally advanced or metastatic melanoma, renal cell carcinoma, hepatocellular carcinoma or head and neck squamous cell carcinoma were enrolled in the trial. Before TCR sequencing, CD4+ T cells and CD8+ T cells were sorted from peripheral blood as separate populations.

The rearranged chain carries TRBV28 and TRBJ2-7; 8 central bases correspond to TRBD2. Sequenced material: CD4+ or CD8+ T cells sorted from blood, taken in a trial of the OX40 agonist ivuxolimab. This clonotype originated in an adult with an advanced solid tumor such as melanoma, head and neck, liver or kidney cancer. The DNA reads TGTGCCGCCGGGAGCGGGAGTGACGAGCAGTACTTC. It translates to CAAGSGSDEQYF.